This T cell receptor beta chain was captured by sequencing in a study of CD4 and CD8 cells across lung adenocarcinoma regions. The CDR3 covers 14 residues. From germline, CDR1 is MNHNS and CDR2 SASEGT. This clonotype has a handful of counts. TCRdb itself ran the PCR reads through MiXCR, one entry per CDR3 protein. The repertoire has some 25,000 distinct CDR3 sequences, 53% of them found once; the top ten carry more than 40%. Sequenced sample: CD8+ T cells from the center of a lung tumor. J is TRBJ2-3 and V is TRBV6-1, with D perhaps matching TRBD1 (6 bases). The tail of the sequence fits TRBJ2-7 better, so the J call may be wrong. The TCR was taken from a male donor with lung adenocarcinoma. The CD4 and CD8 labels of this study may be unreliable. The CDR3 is CAGSGGRGEDTQYF. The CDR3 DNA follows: TGTGCGGGCAGTGGGGGCCGTGGGGAAGATACGCAGTACTTC.